This entry lists 14 T cell receptor beta chains sequenced from one sample in a study of CD8 T cells in Susac syndrome. With random hexamers, reverse transcription was performed on roughly 0.5 to 1 ug of RNA. TCRdb reprocessed the immunoSEQ multiplex PCR reads via MiXCR and lists one record per CDR3 protein. The data show 150,000 to 180,000 distinct CDR3 sequences, over 85% seen once. Material for sequencing was CD8+ T cells from PBMCs. These receptors were collected from a human donor with multiple sclerosis.

The chain combines TRBV27 with TRBJ1-2; 7 nucleotides line up with TRBD1. The germline gives CDR1 MNHEY, CDR2 SMNVEV (reference sequence). After removal of 5 bases from V and 4 bases from J, the junction contained 1 base not matched to a gene. There are 12 residues in the CDR3. CDR3 DNA: TGTGCCAGCAGTAGACAGGGCTATGGCTACACCTTC. It is translated as CASSRQGYGYTF.

The chain links TRBV12-5 to TRBJ2-7; D is unclear. CDR3 length equals 11 residues. The germline CDR1 and CDR2 sequences are LGHNT and FRNRAP. Trimming took 5 bases from V and 4 from J, leaving 6 bases between them. As DNA, the CDR3 is TGTGCTAGTGGTCCCCATTACGAGCAGTACTTC. It specifies CASGPHYEQYF.

The chain joins TRBV4-1 to TRBJ1-1, with D possibly being TRBD1 (5 bases). Germline CDR1 is MGHRA and CDR2 is YSYEKL. There are 14 residues in the CDR3. V lost 7 bases, J lost 6 bases, and 18 bases lay in between. The CDR3 here is CASKGLGVGAEAFF. For the CDR3, the DNA is TGCGCCAGCAAGGGTCTGGGCGTAGGGGCTGAAGCTTTCTTT.

V is TRBV15 and J is TRBJ1-3; 7 positions match TRBD1. V shed 1 base and J 4 bases; nucleotides not matched to a gene: 7. CDR1 and CDR2 from the germline V gene are LNHNV and YYDKDF (reference sequence). This CDR3 region has 16 residues. CDR3 protein: CATSRGSQGSGNTIYF. CDR3 bases: TGTGCCACCAGCAGAGGTTCACAGGGGTCGGGAAACACCATATATTTT.

This clonotype has a single count. This chain joins TRBV27 and TRBJ2-3, with D possibly being TRBD1 or TRBD2 (5 bases each). The length of the CDR3 is 13 residues. The ends were cut back, 0 bases at V and 5 bases at J, with 6 bases in the middle. Germline V gene sequence: CDR1 MNHEY, CDR2 SMNVEV (reference sequence). DNA for the CDR3: TGTGCCAGCAGTTTATCGAGGGGAGATACGCAGTATTTT. Protein product: CASSLSRGDTQYF.

The chain has TRBV9 and TRBJ1-2; TRBD1 matches 8 bases. This CDR3 region has 14 residues. Germline loops: CDR1 SGDLS, CDR2 YYNGEE. Trimming removed 3 bases from V and 4 bases from J; junction bases left unmatched: 5. The CDR3 DNA is TGTGCCAGCAGCGAGGCAGGGGGCCGCTATGGCTACACCTTC. As protein: CASSEAGGRYGYTF.

The J gene is TRBJ2-7, the V gene TRBV20-1, with no clear D. V was trimmed by 6 bases and J by 6 bases, leaving 15 bases between them. CDR3 length equals 12 residues. Germline V CDR1 and CDR2: DFQATT, SNEGSKA (reference sequence). Here the CDR3 reads CSAQYGSGEQYF. CDR3 coding DNA: TGCAGTGCCCAGTACGGGTCGGGCGAGCAGTACTTC.

V is TRBV13 and J is TRBJ2-7; 7 bases are a match to TRBD1. V lost 5 bases to trimming and J lost 0 bases; unmatched junction nucleotides: 10. Germline V gene data show CDR1 as PRHDT and CDR2 as FYEKMQ (reference sequence). The CDR3 has 16 residues. CDR3 sequence: CASSQAQGHHSYEQYF. CDR3 nucleotides: TGTGCCAGCAGCCAGGCACAGGGGCACCACTCCTACGAGCAGTACTTC.

This chain links TRBV27 with TRBJ1-1; perhaps TRBD1 as D (6 bases). CDR1 is MNHEY and CDR2 is SMNVEV in the germline V gene (reference sequence). The CDR3 is 14 residues long. V was cut by 5 bases and J by 3 bases, with 13 bases left in between. The CDR3 nucleotides are TGTGCCAGCAGTCCCCGGGGGGGGCACACTGAAGCTTTCTTT. Translation gives CASSPRGGHTEAFF.

The rearrangement links TRBV5-6 to TRBJ1-2; the D gene is possibly TRBD1 (5 bases). Trimming pared 4 bases from V and 3 bases from J, leaving 19 bases between. Germline CDR1 reads SGHDT; CDR2 reads YYEEEE. The CDR3 loop spans 16 amino acids. This CDR3 is CASSQGGSPFDYGYTF. Written as DNA, the CDR3 is TGTGCCAGCAGCCAGGGAGGCAGCCCCTTTGACTATGGCTACACCTTC.

The genes are TRBV24-1 and TRBJ2-1; a possible D gene is TRBD2 (6 bases). The CDR3 contains 17 residues. Germline-derived CDR1 and CDR2 are KGHDR and SFDVKD. V lost 4 bases and J lost 3, with 18 bases in between. In DNA form, the CDR3 reads TGTGCCACCAGTGAGCGCTCGGGACTTCAGCTCTACAATGAGCAGTTCTTC. Amino acids: CATSERSGLQLYNEQFF.

The CDR3 is CASSVGPGSYEQYF. CDR3 in DNA: TGTGCCAGCAGCGTAGGCCCAGGTTCCTACGAGCAGTACTTC. This rearrangement joins TRBV9 to TRBJ2-7; D is ambiguous. This CDR3 comprises 14 residues. Germline V gene sequence: CDR1 SGDLS, CDR2 YYNGEE. Trimming cost V 0 bases and J 1 base, with 8 bases left between them.

V gene TRBV28 combines with J gene TRBJ2-7, with D maybe TRBD2 (5 bases). CDR1 is MDHEN and CDR2 is SYDVKM in the germline V gene. CDR3 length equals 13 residues. V gave up 2 bases and J gave up 4 bases, with 9 bases separating them. DNA of the CDR3: TGTGCCAGCAGTTTACATGGAGGTTACGAGCAGTACTTC. Its protein is CASSLHGGYEQYF.

The rearrangement joins TRBV29-1 to TRBJ2-7; the D call may be TRBD1 or TRBD2 (6 bases each). V was clipped by 6 bases and J by 3 bases, with 15 bases between them. The V gene's germline CDR1 is SQVTM and CDR2 ANQGSEA. The CDR3 contains 13 residues. DNA for the CDR3: TGCAGCGTCGAGCGAGGGGGGAACTACGAGCAGTACTTC. This sequence encodes CSVERGGNYEQYF.